This entry features one T cell receptor beta chain sequence. Its target is not known. A much larger clone sits a single nucleotide away, making a read error possible. Bulk libraries came from a prior protocol with listed TCR primers. Each CDR3 protein gets one entry after TCRdb re-called the PCR reads with MiXCR. The table lists over 600,000 distinct CDR3 sequences, 15% to 20% of them singletons. Researchers sorted naive CD8 T cells as cells that were CD8+CD4-CCR7+CD45RA+. The CDR3 is 12 amino acids. V was clipped by 5 bases and J by 5 bases, with 7 bases between them. This sample was included in a study of molecular identifiers for immune sequencing clone quantification. Study-level results: Over 98% of CMV-specific effector molecules, but under 1% of naive ones, were in clones above 20 copies.

The specimen sequenced was naive CD8+ T cells from blood, with Jurkat cell RNA spiked in. Subset described: FACS-sorted CD8+CD4-CCR7+CD45RA+ naive T cells. J is TRBJ1-5 and V is TRBV12-3 or TRBV12-4; no reliable D call. This sequence was found in a human donor in good health. Some libraries in this study had Jurkat cell RNA spiked in. CDR3 residues: CASSEPDQPQHF. The CDR3 coding sequence is TGTGCCAGCAGTGAGCCGGATCAGCCCCAGCATTTT.